These T cell receptor beta chains were read from a single sample in a study of blood T cell repertoires in COVID-19. The data were produced by immunoSEQ multiplex PCR, yet TCRdb's version contains in-frame clones alone and is incomplete. The data contain 240,000 or so clones, roughly 90% of them singletons. Sequencing input: peripheral blood. The receptors here all came from a woman aged 25 to 45 with acute or convalescent COVID-19. The CDR3 runs from the conserved cysteine through the conserved F or W. D genes are given only for firm matches. Rows may omit the clone size; those that give it use once, few, many or a size class.

j_call d_call clone_size cdr3_length v_call cdr3_nt cdr3_aa
TRBJ2-6 TRBD1 NA 20 TRBV9 TGTGCCAGCAGCGTAGGCCCCACAGGGGGCGTTACCTCTGGGGCCAACGTCCTGACTTTC CASSVGPTGGVTSGANVLTF
TRBJ2-5 NA once 16 TRBV24-1 TGTGCCACCAGCGACCCGACTAGGGGGCATGGAGAGACCCAGTACTTC CATSDPTRGHGETQYF
TRBJ1-5 TRBD1 NA 16 TRBV6-5 TGTGCCAGCAGTTACTCGTACAGGGGGAACAATCAGCCCCAGCATTTT CASSYSYRGNNQPQHF
TRBJ2-5 NA NA 15 TRBV6-2/TRBV6-3 TGTGCCAGCAGTGGAGGTAGGGCGCGGCAAGAGACCCAGTACTTC CASSGGRARQETQYF
TRBJ2-7 TRBD1 NA 12 TRBV7-6 TGTGCCAGCAGCCCGGACAGGGACGAGCAGTACTTC CASSPDRDEQYF
TRBJ2-2 NA NA 15 TRBV11-2 TGTGCCAGCAGCTTAGCCAGGGCTAAGACCGGGGAGCTGTTTTTT CASSLARAKTGELFF
TRBJ2-1 NA NA 16 TRBV6-4 TGTGCCAGCAGTGACTCACCTAGCGACCTATCCCATGAGCAGTTCTTC CASSDSPSDLSHEQFF
TRBJ1-6 TRBD1 NA 14 TRBV6-4 TGTGCCAGCAGGGGGGACAGCCTTAATTCACCCCTCCACTTT CASRGDSLNSPLHF
TRBJ2-7 TRBD2 NA 16 TRBV5-6 TGTGCCAGCAGCGTTACTAGCGGGAGGGCCCTCTACGAGCAGTACTTC CASSVTSGRALYEQYF
TRBJ2-7 NA NA 11 TRBV12-3/TRBV12-4 TGTGCCAGCAGTAACTTTGACGAGCAGTACTTC CASSNFDEQYF
TRBJ2-2 TRBD2 many 17 TRBV5-1 TGCGCCAGCAGCTTGGTCCCTAGCGGTCCGAACACCGGGGAGCTGTTTTTT CASSLVPSGPNTGELFF
TRBJ2-1 TRBD2 NA 15 TRBV6-2/TRBV6-3 TGTGCCAGCAGTTACTCGAGGACTAGCCTGAATGAGCAGTTCTTC CASSYSRTSLNEQFF
TRBJ1-2 NA NA 13 TRBV2 TGTGCCAGTACCCGACTAGGCAGGTACGGCTACACCTTC CASTRLGRYGYTF
TRBJ2-6 TRBD1 NA 17 TRBV18 TGTGCCAGCTCACCGAACCGACAGGGATTTGGGGCCAACGTCCTGACTTTC CASSPNRQGFGANVLTF
TRBJ1-3 TRBD1 NA 15 TRBV6-5 TGTGCCAGCAGTCGAGGGACAGTAGCTGGAAACACCATATATTTT CASSRGTVAGNTIYF
TRBJ2-2 NA NA 16 TRBV19 TGTGCCAGTAGTATCTCAACTAGGCTCAACACCGGGGAGCTGTTTTTT CASSISTRLNTGELFF
TRBJ1-6 NA NA 15 TRBV6-1 TGTGCCAGCAGTGAAAGAGCAGGGCCCTATTCACCCCTCCACTTT CASSERAGPYSPLHF
TRBJ2-3 TRBD2 NA 14 TRBV27 TGTGCCAGCGGGCCACTAGCGGAGACAGATACGCAGTATTTT CASGPLAETDTQYF
TRBJ2-5 TRBD1 NA 12 TRBV19 TGTGCCAGTAGCCCAGGGGGAGAGACCCAGTACTTC CASSPGGETQYF
TRBJ2-1 NA NA 11 TRBV12-5 TGTGCTAGTGGCCTCTACAATGAGCAGTTCTTC CASGLYNEQFF
TRBJ2-2 NA NA 16 TRBV7-3 TGTGCCAGCAGCTTACAGGGTTTGGGTTGGACCGGGGAGCTGTTTTTT CASSLQGLGWTGELFF
TRBJ1-6 NA NA 11 TRBV10-2 TGCGCCACGGGTTATAATTCACCCCTCCACTTT CATGYNSPLHF
TRBJ2-2 NA NA 14 TRBV5-1 TGCGCCAGTATACCGACAGGACAAACCGGGGAGCTGTTTTTT CASIPTGQTGELFF
TRBJ2-7 NA NA 14 TRBV9 TGTGCCAGCAGCGTAGCTGCCAGGGGCTACGAGCAGTACTTC CASSVAARGYEQYF
TRBJ2-2 NA NA 14 TRBV30 TGTGCCTGGAGGCGACAGATGAACACCGGGGAGCTGTTTTTT CAWRRQMNTGELFF
TRBJ1-2 NA NA 11 TRBV12-3/TRBV12-4 TGTGCCAGCAGTTCAGGGTACGGCTACACCTTC CASSSGYGYTF
TRBJ1-1 TRBD1 NA 16 TRBV25-1 TGTGCCAGCAGTCTTTTGGGACAGGGGATGCACACTGAAGCTTTCTTT CASSLLGQGMHTEAFF
TRBJ2-7 NA NA 12 TRBV12-5 TGTGCTAGTGGTTTGGTACCCCCCGGGCAGTACTTC CASGLVPPGQYF
TRBJ1-2 TRBD1 NA 15 TRBV18 TGTGCCAGCTCACTGGACAGGGCTCGTAACTATGGCTACACCTTC CASSLDRARNYGYTF
TRBJ2-7 NA few 15 TRBV24-1 TGTGCCACCAGTGATTTCAGCGGCGGGCGGTACGAGCAGTACTTC CATSDFSGGRYEQYF
TRBJ2-2 TRBD2 NA 17 TRBV2 TGTGCCACGCTACAGACTAGCGGGAGCGTAGGGACCGGGGAGCTGTTTTTT CATLQTSGSVGTGELFF
TRBJ2-5 NA NA 12 TRBV12-3/TRBV12-4 TGTGCCAGCAGCAGAATCCAAGAGACCCAGTACTTC CASSRIQETQYF
TRBJ2-7 TRBD2 NA 18 TRBV7-9 TGTGCCAGCAGCTTAGGGGGGACTAGCTGGTCGGGCTCCTACGAGCAGTACTTC CASSLGGTSWSGSYEQYF
TRBJ1-4 NA once 14 TRBV19 TGTGCCAGTAGTTTTTGGACAGAAAAAGAAAAACTGTTTTTT CASSFWTEKEKLFF
TRBJ2-3 NA NA 15 TRBV29-1 TGCAGCGTTGATCCGACAGGTTTAAGCACAGATACGCAGTATTTT CSVDPTGLSTDTQYF
TRBJ1-2 TRBD1 NA 17 TRBV9 TGTGCCAGCAGCGTAGACGTGGGAAAAGGGGGCCTCTATGGCTACACCTTC CASSVDVGKGGLYGYTF
TRBJ2-1 NA NA 16 TRBV7-2 TGTGCCAGCAGTCCTAGGGCGTTACTAGGCTACAATGAGCAGTTCTTC CASSPRALLGYNEQFF
TRBJ2-7 TRBD2 NA 14 TRBV27 TGTGCCAGCAGTTCACGTAGCGGGAATGACGAGCAGTACTTC CASSSRSGNDEQYF
TRBJ2-2 NA NA 14 TRBV2 TGTGCCAGCAGTGTGTCGGGAAGCACCGGGGAGCTGTTTTTT CASSVSGSTGELFF
TRBJ2-7 TRBD2 NA 14 TRBV19 TGTGCCAGTAGTACTAGCGGGAGGGAGGTCGAGCAGTACTTC CASSTSGREVEQYF
TRBJ2-5 NA NA 13 TRBV18 TGTGCCAGCTCACCACCGGGCGAAGAGACCCAGTACTTC CASSPPGEETQYF
TRBJ2-7 TRBD2 once 16 TRBV3-1/TRBV3-2 TGTGCCAGCAGCCAAAGACAGTTGCGGGGGGCCTACGAGCAGTACTTC CASSQRQLRGAYEQYF
TRBJ2-7 TRBD1 NA 15 TRBV6-2/TRBV6-3 TGTGCCAGCAGTTCCCGGGACAGGGGGACCTACGAGCAGTACTTC CASSSRDRGTYEQYF
TRBJ1-2 TRBD1 NA 13 TRBV24-1 TGTGCCACCAGTGGCCGAGGGACAGATGGCTACACCTTC CATSGRGTDGYTF
TRBJ2-5 NA NA 14 TRBV30 TGTGCCTGGAGTTCCGCAGGGGCTGAAGAGACCCAGTACTTC CAWSSAGAEETQYF
TRBJ2-7 TRBD2 NA 18 TRBV4-1 TGCGCCAGCAGCCAACTCCCGGCGGGAGGGCCCTCGTCCTACGAGCAGTACTTC CASSQLPAGGPSSYEQYF
TRBJ2-5 TRBD2 NA 19 TRBV3-1/TRBV3-2 TGTGCCAGCAGCCAAGAATATAGCGGGAGGCTGGGTAGGCAAGAGACCCAGTACTTC CASSQEYSGRLGRQETQYF
TRBJ1-5 NA NA 14 TRBV7-2 TGTGCCAGCAGCTTAGGCAGGAGCAATCAGCCCCAGCATTTT CASSLGRSNQPQHF
TRBJ1-5 TRBD1 once 17 TRBV10-3 TGTGCCATCAGTGCCCAGGCGGCAGGGGGCGCGGTGCAGCCCCAGCATTTT CAISAQAAGGAVQPQHF
TRBJ1-2 NA NA 13 TRBV4-3 TGCGCCAGCAGCCAAGATTTGCGGGTCTTGAACACCTTC CASSQDLRVLNTF
TRBJ2-2 TRBD2 NA 19 TRBV3-1/TRBV3-2 TGTGCCAGCAGCCAAGAGGACACGGGACTAGCGGGAGTAACCGGGGAGCTGTTTTTT CASSQEDTGLAGVTGELFF
TRBJ2-2 TRBD2 NA 14 TRBV30 TGTGCCTGGCAGACTAGCGGGAAGACCGGGGAGCTGTTTTTT CAWQTSGKTGELFF
TRBJ1-5 TRBD1 NA 13 TRBV5-1 TGCTGGCGACAGGGGGGTGGCAATCAGCCCCAGCATTTT CWRQGGGNQPQHF
TRBJ2-3 NA NA 13 TRBV19 TGTGGATCGGCCGGCGGGGCCACAGATACGCAGTATTTT CGSAGGATDTQYF
TRBJ2-7 NA once 15 TRBV27 TGTGCCAGCAGCCCCGTAGGGGCTTATGGTTACGAGCAGTACTTC CASSPVGAYGYEQYF